One sample yielded the 9 T cell receptor beta chains listed below, sequenced in a study of CD8 T cells in Susac syndrome. RNA was extracted with the RNeasy kit, and a quantity of 0.5 to 1 ug was reverse transcribed using random hexamers. TCRdb used MiXCR to reprocess the immunoSEQ multiplex PCR reads, holding one entry per CDR3 protein. This sample yields about 22,000 distinct CDR3 sequences, of which roughly 93% are seen a single time; less than 0.3% belongs to the top ten. Input material: CD8+ T cells from PBMCs. Receptors originate from a human donor in good health.

The CDR3 region has the DNA TGTGCCAGCAGCTTACAGCGGGGACAGGGGAACCTAAGGAACACTGAAGCTTTCTTT. As protein: CASSLQRGQGNLRNTEAFF. The chain employs TRBV7-9 and TRBJ1-1, with TRBD1 matching 10 bases. The V gene's germline CDR1 is SEHNR and CDR2 FQNEAQ (reference sequence). CDR3 size: 19 residues. Unmatched junction bases numbered 13, after V lost 2 bases and J lost 1 base.

The V gene is TRBV12-3 or TRBV12-4, the J gene TRBJ2-2; 8 bases are a match to TRBD1. The CDR3 sequence is 15 residues long. V was clipped by 3 bases and J by 5 bases; unmatched bases: 5. CDR3 region: CASSLGTGSTGELFF. DNA for the CDR3: TGTGCCAGCAGTTTGGGGACAGGTAGTACCGGGGAGCTGTTTTTT.

The gene calls are TRBV7-8 and TRBJ1-2; possibly TRBD1 for D (5 bases). V dropped 7 bases and J dropped 8 bases, with 14 bases sitting between them. The CDR3 sequence is 12 residues long. Germline CDR1 and CDR2: SGHVS and FQNEAQ. Here the CDR3 reads CASMGQSGGYTF. The CDR3 nucleotides read TGTGCCAGCATGGGGCAATCGGGCGGCTACACCTTC. Variable domain in full (rest from reference TRBV7-8 and TRBJ1-2): GAGVSQSPRYKVAKRGQDVALRCDPISGHVSLFWYQQALGQGPEFLTYFQNEAQLDKSGLPSDRFFAERPEGSVSTLKIQRTQQEDSAVYLCASMGQSGGYTFGSGTRLTVV.

This sequence joins TRBV20-1 and TRBJ2-1; 8 bases line up with TRBD1. V was clipped by 5 bases and J by 4 bases; unmatched bases: 13. This CDR3 contains 16 residues. CDR1 and CDR2 from the germline V gene are DFQATT and SNEGSKA (reference sequence). The CDR3 loop is CSASSPDRAGYNEQFF. In DNA, the CDR3 is TGCAGTGCTTCTAGTCCGGACAGGGCAGGGTACAATGAGCAGTTCTTC.

In its sample, this clonotype was seen once. This rearrangement joins TRBV6-1 to TRBJ1-3, with D perhaps matching TRBD1 (5 bases). The CDR3 covers 18 residues. Germline-derived CDR1 and CDR2 are MNHNS and SASEGT. V lost 2 bases, J lost 0 bases, and 17 bases lay in between. The CDR3 sequence: CASSEKEFGTFSGNTIYF. DNA for the CDR3: TGTGCCAGCAGTGAAAAGGAGTTCGGGACCTTCTCTGGAAACACCATATATTTT.

This rearrangement joins TRBV10-3 to TRBJ2-7, with 10 bases aligning to TRBD1. V trimming: 11 bases; J trimming: 1 base; junction bases outside the gene matches: 2. Germline CDR1 ENHRY, CDR2 SYGVKD. The CDR3 spans 12 residues. CDR3 protein: CAVGQGSYEQYF. The CDR3 nucleotides read TGTGCCGTGGGACAGGGGTCCTACGAGCAGTACTTC.

The V call is TRBV7-8, the J call TRBJ2-7; 7 bases match TRBD2. The germline V gene has CDR1 SGHVS and CDR2 FQNEAQ. The CDR3 is 15 residues long. The V segment lost 4 bases and the J segment 7 bases; nucleotides outside the gene matches: 13. Here the CDR3 reads CASSSPPGGSREQYF. The CDR3 nucleotides read TGTGCCAGCAGCTCCCCCCCGGGGGGTTCGCGTGAGCAGTACTTC.

The rearrangement uses TRBV6-1 and TRBJ1-1; 8 bases line up with TRBD1. The germline CDR1 and CDR2 sequences are MNHNS and SASEGT. The V gene end was trimmed by 6 bases and the J gene end by 0 bases; junction bases not matched to a gene: 9. This CDR3 has 16 amino acids. Here the CDR3 DNA reads TGTGCCAGCAGCCACCGGGACAGGACCTTGAACACTGAAGCTTTCTTT. It codes for CASSHRDRTLNTEAFF.

The chain recombines TRBV7-9 with TRBJ2-1; D is ambiguous. The length of the CDR3 is 14 residues. Germline CDR1 SEHNR, CDR2 FQNEAQ (reference sequence). V was cut by 1 base and J by 8 bases, with 12 bases left in between. CDR3 sequence (DNA): TGTGCCAGCAGCTTAGTCCTCCCTCAGGATGAGCAGTTCTTC. Residues: CASSLVLPQDEQFF. Based on the CDR3 plus reference TRBV7-9 and TRBJ2-1, the full variable domain is DTGVSQNPRHKITKRGQNVTFRCDPISEHNRLYWYRQTLGQGPEFLTYFQNEAQLEKSRLLSDRFSAERPKGSFSTLEIQRTEQGDSAMYLCASSLVLPQDEQFFGPGTRLTVL.